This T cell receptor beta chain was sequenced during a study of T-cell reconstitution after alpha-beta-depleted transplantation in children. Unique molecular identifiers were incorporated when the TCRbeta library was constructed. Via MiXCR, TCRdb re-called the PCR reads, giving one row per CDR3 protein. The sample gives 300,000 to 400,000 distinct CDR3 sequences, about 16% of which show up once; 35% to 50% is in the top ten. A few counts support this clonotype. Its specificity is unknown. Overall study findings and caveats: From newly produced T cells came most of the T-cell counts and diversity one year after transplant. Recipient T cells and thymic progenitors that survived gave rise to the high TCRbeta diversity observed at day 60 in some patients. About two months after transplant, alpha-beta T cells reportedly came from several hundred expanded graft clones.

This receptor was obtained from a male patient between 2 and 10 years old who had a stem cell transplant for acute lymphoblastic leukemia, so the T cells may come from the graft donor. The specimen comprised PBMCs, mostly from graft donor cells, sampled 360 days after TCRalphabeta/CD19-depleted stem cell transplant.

The CDR3 protein is CSASGIITGELFF. CDR3 DNA: TGCAGTGCTAGCGGGATCATCACCGGGGAGCTGTTTTTT. J is TRBJ2-2 and V is TRBV20-1, with a possible D match to TRBD2 (5 bases). This CDR3 spans 13 amino acids. Looked up from germline, CDR1 is DFQATT and CDR2 is SNEGSKA (reference sequence). V lost 3 bases to trimming and J lost 4 bases, with 9 bases between them.